This T cell receptor (beta chain) was obtained from a study of neurological immune-mediated disorders. The trim removed 7 bases at V and 6 bases at J, leaving 15 bases unmatched. The CDR3 is 15 residues long. TCRdb reprocessed the 5' RACE reads via MiXCR and lists one record per CDR3 protein. The table includes about 55,000 distinct CDR3 sequences, 4% to 5.5% detected once. This clonotype was observed at least ten times. This receptor was identified in a man between 50 and 59 years old with multiple sclerosis. The chain joins TRBV12-3 or TRBV12-4 to TRBJ2-7; TRBD1 matches at 7 bases. The sample was PBMCs. In DNA, the CDR3 is TGTGCCAGCACCACGCGGAAGGGACAGTATGTCGAGCAGTACTTC. Its translation: CASTTRKGQYVEQYF.